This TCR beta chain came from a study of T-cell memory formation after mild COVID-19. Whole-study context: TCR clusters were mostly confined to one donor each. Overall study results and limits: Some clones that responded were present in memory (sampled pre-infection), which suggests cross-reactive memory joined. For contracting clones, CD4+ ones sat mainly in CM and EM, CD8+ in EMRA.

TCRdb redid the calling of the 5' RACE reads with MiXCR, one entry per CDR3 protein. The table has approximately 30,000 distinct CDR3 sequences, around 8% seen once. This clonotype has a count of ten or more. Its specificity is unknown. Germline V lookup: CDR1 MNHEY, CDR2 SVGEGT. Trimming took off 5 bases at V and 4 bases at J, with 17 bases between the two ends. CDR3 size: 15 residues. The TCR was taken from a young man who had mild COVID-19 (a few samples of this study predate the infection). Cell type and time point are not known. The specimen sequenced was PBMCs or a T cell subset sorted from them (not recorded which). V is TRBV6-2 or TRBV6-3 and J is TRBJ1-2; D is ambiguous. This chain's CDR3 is CASSHPQWETYGYTF. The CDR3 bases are TGTGCCAGCAGTCACCCCCAGTGGGAAACCTATGGCTACACCTTC.